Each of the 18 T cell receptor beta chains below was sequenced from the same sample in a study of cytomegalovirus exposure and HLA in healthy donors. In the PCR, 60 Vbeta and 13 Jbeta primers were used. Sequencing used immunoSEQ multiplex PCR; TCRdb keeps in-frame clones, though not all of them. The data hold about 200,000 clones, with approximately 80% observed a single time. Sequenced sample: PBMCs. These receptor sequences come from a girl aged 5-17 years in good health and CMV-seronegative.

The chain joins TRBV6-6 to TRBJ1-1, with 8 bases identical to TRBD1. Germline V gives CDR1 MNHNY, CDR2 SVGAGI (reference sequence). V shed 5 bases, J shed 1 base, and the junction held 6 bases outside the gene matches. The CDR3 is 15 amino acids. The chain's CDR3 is CASSPGTGPNTEAFF. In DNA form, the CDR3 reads TGTGCCAGCAGTCCCGGGACAGGACCGAACACTGAAGCTTTCTTT.

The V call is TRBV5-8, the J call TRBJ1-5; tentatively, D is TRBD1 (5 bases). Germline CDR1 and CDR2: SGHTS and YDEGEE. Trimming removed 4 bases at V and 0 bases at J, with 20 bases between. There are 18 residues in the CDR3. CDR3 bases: TGTGCCAGCAGCCTCTATCAGGGTGGGGATTATAGCAATCAGCCCCAGCATTTT. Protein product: CASSLYQGGDYSNQPQHF.

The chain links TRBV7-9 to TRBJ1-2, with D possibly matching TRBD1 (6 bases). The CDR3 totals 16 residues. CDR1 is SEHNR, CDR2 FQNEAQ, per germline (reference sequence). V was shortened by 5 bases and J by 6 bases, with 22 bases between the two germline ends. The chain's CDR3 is CASSLAGSGDENGYTF. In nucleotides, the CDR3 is TGTGCCAGCAGCCTGGCGGGTTCAGGGGACGAAAATGGCTACACCTTC. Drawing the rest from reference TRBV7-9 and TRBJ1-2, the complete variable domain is DTGVSQNPRHKITKRGQNVTFRCDPISEHNRLYWYRQTLGQGPEFLTYFQNEAQLEKSRLLSDRFSAERPKGSFSTLEIQRTEQGDSAMYLCASSLAGSGDENGYTFGSGTRLTVV.

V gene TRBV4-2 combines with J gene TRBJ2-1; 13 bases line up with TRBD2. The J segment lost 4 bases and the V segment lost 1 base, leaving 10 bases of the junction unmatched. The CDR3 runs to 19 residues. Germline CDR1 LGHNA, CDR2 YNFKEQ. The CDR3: CASSQASQGTSGIYNEQFF. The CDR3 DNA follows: TGTGCCAGCAGCCAAGCATCGCAAGGGACTAGCGGGATTTACAATGAGCAGTTCTTC.

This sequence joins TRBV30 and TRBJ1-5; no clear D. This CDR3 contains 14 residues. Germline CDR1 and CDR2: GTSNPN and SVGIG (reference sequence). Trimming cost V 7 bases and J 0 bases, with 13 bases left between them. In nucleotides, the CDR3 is TGTGCCTTCTCTATCGGGAGTAGCAATCAGCCCCAGCATTTT. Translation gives CAFSIGSSNQPQHF. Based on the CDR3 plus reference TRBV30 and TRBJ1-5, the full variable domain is SQTIHQWPATLVQPVGSPLSLECTVEGTSNPNLYWYRQAAGRGLQLLFYSVGIGQISSEVPQNLSASRPQDRQFILSSKKLLLSDSGFYLCAFSIGSSNQPQHFGDGTRLSIL.

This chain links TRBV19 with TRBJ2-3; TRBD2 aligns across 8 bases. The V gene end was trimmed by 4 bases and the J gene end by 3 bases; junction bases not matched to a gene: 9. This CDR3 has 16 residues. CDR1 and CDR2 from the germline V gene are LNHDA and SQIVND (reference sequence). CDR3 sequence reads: CASSTQGSGGTDTQYF. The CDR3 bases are TGTGCCAGTAGTACTCAGGGGTCGGGGGGGACAGATACGCAGTATTTT.

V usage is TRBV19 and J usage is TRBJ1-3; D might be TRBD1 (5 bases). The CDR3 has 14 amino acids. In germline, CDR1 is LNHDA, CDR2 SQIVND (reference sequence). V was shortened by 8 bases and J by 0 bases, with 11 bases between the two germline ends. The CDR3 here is CASYAGISGNTIYF. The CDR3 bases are TGTGCCAGTTATGCAGGGATCTCTGGAAACACCATATATTTT.

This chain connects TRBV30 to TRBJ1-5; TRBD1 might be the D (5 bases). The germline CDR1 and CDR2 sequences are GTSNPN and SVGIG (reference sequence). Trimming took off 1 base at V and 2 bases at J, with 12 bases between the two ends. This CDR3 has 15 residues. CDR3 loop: CAWSDKDSRNQPQHF. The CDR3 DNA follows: TGTGCCTGGAGTGACAAAGACAGCCGCAATCAGCCCCAGCATTTT.

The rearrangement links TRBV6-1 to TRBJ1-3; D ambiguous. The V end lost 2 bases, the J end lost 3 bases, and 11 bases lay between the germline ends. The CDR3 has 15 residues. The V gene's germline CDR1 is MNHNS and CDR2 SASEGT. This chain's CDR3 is CASSEYRGVGNTIYF. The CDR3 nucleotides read TGTGCCAGCAGTGAATATCGGGGAGTTGGAAACACCATATATTTT.

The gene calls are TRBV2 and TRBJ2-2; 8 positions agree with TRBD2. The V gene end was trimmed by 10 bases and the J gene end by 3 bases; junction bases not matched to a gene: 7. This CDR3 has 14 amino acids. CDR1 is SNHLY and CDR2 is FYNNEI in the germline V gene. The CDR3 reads CANKGLGHTGELFF. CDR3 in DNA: TGTGCCAACAAGGGACTAGGACACACCGGGGAGCTGTTTTTT. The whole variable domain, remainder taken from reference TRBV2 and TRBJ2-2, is EPEVTQTPSHQVTQMGQEVILRCVPISNHLYFYWYRQILGQKVEFLVSFYNNEISEKSEIFDDQFSVERPDGSNFTLKIRSTKLEDSAMYFCANKGLGHTGELFFGEGSRLTVL.

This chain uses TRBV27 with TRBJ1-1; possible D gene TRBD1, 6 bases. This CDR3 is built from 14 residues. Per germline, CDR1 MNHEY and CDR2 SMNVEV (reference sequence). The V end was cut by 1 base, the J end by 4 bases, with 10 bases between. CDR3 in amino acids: CASSLLTRGTEAFF. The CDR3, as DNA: TGTGCCAGCAGTTTATTGACCAGGGGCACTGAAGCTTTCTTT.

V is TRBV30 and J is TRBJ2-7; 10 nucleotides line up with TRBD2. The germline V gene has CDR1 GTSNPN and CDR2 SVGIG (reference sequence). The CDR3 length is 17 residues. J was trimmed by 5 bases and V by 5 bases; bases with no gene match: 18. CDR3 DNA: TGTGCCTGGTCTAGGGCTAGCGGGAGTAATTGGAACGACGAGCAGTACTTC. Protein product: CAWSRASGSNWNDEQYF.

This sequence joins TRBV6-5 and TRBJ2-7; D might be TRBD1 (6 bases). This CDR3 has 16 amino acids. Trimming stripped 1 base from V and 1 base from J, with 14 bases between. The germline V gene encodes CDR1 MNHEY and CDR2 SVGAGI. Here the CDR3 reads CASSYFLTGSSYEQYF. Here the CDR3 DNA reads TGTGCCAGCAGTTACTTCCTCACAGGGAGTTCCTACGAGCAGTACTTC.

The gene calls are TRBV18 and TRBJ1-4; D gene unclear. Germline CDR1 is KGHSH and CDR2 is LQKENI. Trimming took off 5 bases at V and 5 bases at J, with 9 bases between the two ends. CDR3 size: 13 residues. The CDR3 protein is CASSRTGNEKLFF. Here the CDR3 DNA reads TGTGCCAGCTCAAGGACGGGGAATGAAAAACTGTTTTTT.

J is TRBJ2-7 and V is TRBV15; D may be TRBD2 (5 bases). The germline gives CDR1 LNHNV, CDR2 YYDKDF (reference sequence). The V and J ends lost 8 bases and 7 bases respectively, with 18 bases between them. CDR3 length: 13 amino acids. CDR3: CATESGLTREQYF. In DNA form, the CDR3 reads TGTGCCACCGAATCCGGACTTACTAGAGAGCAGTACTTC.

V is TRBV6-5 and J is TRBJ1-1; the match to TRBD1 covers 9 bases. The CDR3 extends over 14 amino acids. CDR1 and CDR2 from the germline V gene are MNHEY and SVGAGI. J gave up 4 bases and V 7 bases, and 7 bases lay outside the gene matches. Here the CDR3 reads CASTHGDRVTEAFF. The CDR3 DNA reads TGTGCCAGCACCCACGGGGACAGGGTCACTGAAGCTTTCTTT.

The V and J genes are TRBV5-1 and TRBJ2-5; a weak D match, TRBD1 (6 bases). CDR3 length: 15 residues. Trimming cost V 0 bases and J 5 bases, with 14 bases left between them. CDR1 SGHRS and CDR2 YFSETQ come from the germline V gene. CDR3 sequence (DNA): TGCGCCAGCAGCTTGGCAGGGGCGCGAGGTGAGACCCAGTACTTC. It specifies CASSLAGARGETQYF.

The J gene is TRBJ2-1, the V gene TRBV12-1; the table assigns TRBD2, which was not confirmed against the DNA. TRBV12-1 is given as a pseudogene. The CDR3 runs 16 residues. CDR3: CASSRGWWVSYNEQFF. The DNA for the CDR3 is TGTGCCAGCAGCCGGGGGTGGTGGGTATCCTACAATGAGCAGTTCTTC.